The entry that follows covers one TCR beta chain sequence. Its antigen remains unknown. Within the sample, other DNA sequences also encode this same CDR3. This sample stems from a study of shared clonotypes between healthy human individuals. The study, taken as a whole, reports: Generation probability values for non-shared clonotypes were lower than those for clonotypes shared by all four donors.

The CDR3 totals 13 residues. Germline CDR1 reads GTSNPN; CDR2 reads SVGIG (reference sequence). Trimming at V came to 2 bases and at J to 9 bases, leaving 3 bases not matched to a gene. Per sorted-subset replicate PCR, input was around 200 ng DNA, representing tens of thousands of T cell genomes. Clones were sequenced by immunoSEQ multiplex PCR, and TCRdb holds only the in-frame ones, with some missing. The sample includes about 1 million clones, approximately 68% of them seen just once. The chain uses TRBV30 and TRBJ1-6, with TRBD1 identical over 8 bases. The sequenced material came from memory CD4+ T cells sorted from blood. This sample's subset: CD45RA-negative fraction. The receptor comes from a young man in good health. CDR3 region: CAWSKQGGSPLHF. The CDR3 DNA sequence: TGTGCCTGGAGTAAACAGGGGGGTTCACCCCTCCACTTT. Based on the CDR3 plus reference TRBV30 and TRBJ1-6, the full variable domain is SQTIHQWPATLVQPVGSPLSLECTVEGTSNPNLYWYRQAAGRGLQLLFYSVGIGQISSEVPQNLSASRPQDRQFILSSKKLLLSDSGFYLCAWSKQGGSPLHFGNGTRLTVT.